This T cell receptor (beta chain) was sequenced during a study of shared T cell receptors in the human thymus. Using immunoSEQ multiplex PCR, the repertoire was profiled, and TCRdb retains in-frame clones only, with some absent. Of a few hundred thousand clones in the sample, roughly 94% were seen once. Material: thymocytes. This TCR was recovered from a human donor.

CDR3 sequence: CAIRPEGEGSTDTQYF. The CDR3 bases are TGTGCCATCCGACCCGAAGGGGAAGGAAGCACAGATACGCAGTATTTT. This rearrangement joins TRBV27 to TRBJ2-3, with D perhaps TRBD1 (5 bases). CDR1 is MNHEY and CDR2 is SMNVEV in the germline V gene (reference sequence). The CDR3 runs 16 residues. V was trimmed by 10 bases and J by 0 bases, leaving 20 bases between them.